This TCR beta chain was sequenced for a study of control samples from healthy donors and cancer patients. V was trimmed by 1 base and J by 7 bases, leaving 20 bases between them. The germline CDR1 and CDR2 sequences are SGHNT and YENEEA. This CDR3 region has 16 residues. Method: immunoSEQ multiplex PCR; TCRdb's copy keeps in-frame clones and lacks some. This table has 90,000 to 150,000 clones, approximately 88% appearing once. The source of this sequence is a man aged 40-49 years in good health. The sequencing sample was made of blood. The chain recombines TRBV11-3 with TRBJ2-7; either TRBD1 or TRBD2 may fit D (5 bases each). This chain's CDR3 is CASSLVQGNSRDEQYF. CDR3 bases: TGTGCCAGCAGCTTAGTCCAGGGTAACTCACGGGATGAGCAGTACTTC.